Following are 27 T cell receptor beta chains from one sample sequenced in a study of OX40 agonist ivuxolimab in advanced cancers. Sequenced by immunoSEQ multiplex PCR; TCRdb stores in-frame clones only, minus some. The sample has around 41,000 clones, roughly 80% seen once; the top ten hold 2.5% to 3%. The sequencing here drew on CD4+ or CD8+ T cells sorted from blood, taken in a trial of the OX40 agonist ivuxolimab. Receptors originate from an adult with an advanced solid tumor such as melanoma, head and neck, liver or kidney cancer.

The chain carries TRBV28 and TRBJ2-4, with 9 bases fitting TRBD1. V shed 3 bases and J 2 bases; nucleotides not matched to a gene: 11. The CDR3 has 18 residues. Germline V gene lookup returns CDR1 MDHEN and CDR2 SYDVKM. The CDR3 DNA sequence: TGTGCCAGCAGTTTCCCCCCTCGACAGGGGGGGACCAAAAACATTCAGTACTTC. As protein: CASSFPPRQGGTKNIQYF.

J is TRBJ2-1 and V is TRBV5-4, with a weak D call TRBD1 (6 bases). The germline CDR1 and CDR2 sequences are SGHNT and YYREEE (reference sequence). V was clipped by 3 bases and J by 8 bases, with 15 bases between them. CDR3 length equals 14 residues. The CDR3 sequence is CASSSYNRDHEQFF. CDR3 DNA sequence: TGTGCCAGCAGCTCTTACAACAGGGACCATGAGCAGTTCTTC.

The rearrangement uses TRBV9 and TRBJ2-5; tentative D call: TRBD2 (6 bases). Germline values: CDR1 SGDLS, CDR2 YYNGEE. The germline V and J ends were trimmed by 0 bases and 4 bases, with 10 bases remaining between them. The CDR3 is made up of 14 amino acids. The CDR3 spells CASSVAQGGETQYF. Here the CDR3 DNA reads TGTGCCAGCAGCGTAGCTCAGGGAGGAGAGACCCAGTACTTC.

The chain's CDR3 is CASSWRTGATGELFF. For the CDR3, the DNA is TGTGCCAGCAGTTGGCGGACAGGGGCGACCGGGGAGCTGTTTTTT. The genes are TRBV6-5 and TRBJ2-2; TRBD1 matches 9 bases. The CDR3 spans 15 residues. V lost 4 bases and J lost 5; bases outside the gene matches: 5. CDR1 MNHEY and CDR2 SVGAGI come from the germline V gene.

The gene calls are TRBV27 and TRBJ1-1, with TRBD1 matching 7 bases. V trimming: 6 bases; J trimming: 7 bases; junction bases outside the gene matches: 11. This CDR3 has 14 amino acids. Germline V lookup: CDR1 MNHEY, CDR2 SMNVEV (reference sequence). CDR3 sequence reads: CASRVVTGSFEAFF. CDR3 sequence (DNA): TGTGCCAGCAGAGTTGTGACAGGGAGCTTTGAAGCTTTCTTT.

The chain employs TRBV5-1 and TRBJ2-5, with TRBD1 matching over 8 bases. Germline assignment: CDR1 SGHRS and CDR2 YFSETQ. With 4 bases clipped from V and 1 base from J, the junction kept 3 bases outside the gene matches. CDR3 size: 14 residues. The CDR3 DNA reads as TGCGCCAGCAGCAATGGACAGGGCCAAGAGACCCAGTACTTC. The encoded protein is CASSNGQGQETQYF.

The rearrangement joins TRBV7-2 to TRBJ2-3, with D uncertain. Germline V gene data show CDR1 as SGHTA and CDR2 as FQGNSA. Trimming left V 6 bases short and J 6 bases short, with 13 bases between. This CDR3 has 13 amino acids. The CDR3 sequence: CASRRSVADTQYF. In DNA, the CDR3 is TGTGCCAGCAGACGAAGTGTGGCGGATACGCAGTATTTT.

The rearrangement links TRBV28 to TRBJ1-2, with D perhaps TRBD1 (6 bases). The CDR3 is 12 residues long. The V end lost 2 bases, the J end lost 14 bases, and 15 bases lay between the germline ends. Germline CDR1 is MDHEN and CDR2 is SYDVKM. In DNA, the CDR3 is TGTGCCAGCAGTTTAGAGGACAGCCCGGGTACCTTC. Its protein is CASSLEDSPGTF.

The chain couples TRBV10-1 to TRBJ2-1; the D is unclear. Deletions cut 0 bases from V and 9 bases from J, with 18 bases between. The length of the CDR3 is 16 residues. The germline V gene has CDR1 WNHNN and CDR2 SYGVQD (reference sequence). This CDR3 is CASSESTRGNHPEQFF. In DNA form, the CDR3 reads TGCGCCAGCAGTGAGTCGACTCGCGGCAACCACCCTGAGCAGTTCTTC.

The chain joins TRBV4-2 to TRBJ2-7; perhaps TRBD1 as D (6 bases). Trimming cost V 4 bases and J 5 bases, with 18 bases left between them. The CDR3 runs to 15 residues. Germline V gene data show CDR1 as LGHNA and CDR2 as YNFKEQ. This chain's CDR3 is CASSLPGQPAHEQYF. The CDR3 DNA reads as TGTGCCAGCAGCCTACCTGGACAGCCGGCCCACGAGCAGTACTTC.

This clone occurred once. This chain joins TRBV19 and TRBJ2-6; D possibly corresponds to TRBD2 (7 bases). CDR1 is LNHDA and CDR2 is SQIVND in the germline V gene (reference sequence). Trimming left V 7 bases short and J 0 bases short, with 10 bases between. The CDR3 runs 15 residues. This CDR3 is CASIGGVSGANVLTF. Here the CDR3 DNA reads TGTGCCAGTATAGGGGGGGTCTCTGGGGCCAACGTCCTGACTTTC.

The chain uses TRBV7-8 and TRBJ2-7; D unresolved. The CDR3 contains 12 residues. V was clipped by 2 bases and J by 6 bases, with 8 bases between them. In germline, CDR1 is SGHVS, CDR2 FQNEAQ. CDR3: CASSLQLSEQYF. The CDR3 region has the DNA TGTGCCAGCAGCTTACAGTTGAGCGAGCAGTACTTC.

The CDR3 sequence is CASSFQGKNTEAFF. The CDR3 DNA is TGTGCCAGCAGCTTCCAGGGGAAGAACACTGAAGCTTTCTTT. The genes are TRBV7-2 and TRBJ1-1; D is perhaps TRBD1 (6 bases). Germline V CDR1 and CDR2: SGHTA, FQGNSA. V was trimmed by 3 bases and J by 1 base, leaving 9 bases between them. The CDR3 consists of 14 residues.

This clone was picked up one time. The rearrangement joins TRBV28 to TRBJ2-5, with 13 bases fitting TRBD2. The CDR3 totals 18 residues. The germline V gene has CDR1 MDHEN and CDR2 SYDVKM. V lost 5 bases to trimming and J lost 0 bases; unmatched junction nucleotides: 9. Here the CDR3 reads CASSDRLAGGTYQETQYF. CDR3 nucleotides: TGTGCCAGCAGTGATCGACTAGCGGGAGGAACGTACCAAGAGACCCAGTACTTC.

Only a few counts were recorded for this clone. The chain employs TRBV29-1 and TRBJ1-1; TRBD1 is a possible D gene (6 bases). CDR3 size: 12 residues. Germline loops: CDR1 SQVTM, CDR2 ANQGSEA. V shed 6 bases and J shed 4 bases, with 12 bases lying between them. CDR3 DNA sequence: TGCAGCGTCGGGCAGGGGAGCACTGAAGCTTTCTTT. It specifies CSVGQGSTEAFF.

This sequence joins TRBV27 and TRBJ1-5; D gene ambiguous. This CDR3 has 15 residues. Germline values: CDR1 MNHEY, CDR2 SMNVEV (reference sequence). Trimming stripped 4 bases from V and 0 bases from J, with 10 bases between. The CDR3 DNA follows: TGTGCCAGCAGTTCCCGATTTCCTAGCAATCAGCCCCAGCATTTT. It translates to CASSSRFPSNQPQHF.

The chain carries TRBV11-2 and TRBJ1-1; 7 bases align to TRBD1. With 4 bases clipped from V and 4 bases from J, the junction kept 6 bases outside the gene matches. The CDR3 extends over 14 amino acids. Germline-derived CDR1 and CDR2 are SGHAT and FQNNGV. CDR3 in amino acids: CASSSRGAFTEAFF. DNA of the CDR3: TGTGCCAGCAGCTCCAGGGGGGCCTTCACTGAAGCTTTCTTT.

The V gene is TRBV5-6, the J gene TRBJ2-7; tentative D call: TRBD1 (5 bases). CDR1 and CDR2 (germline): SGHDT, YYEEEE. Trimming took off 0 bases at V and 2 bases at J, with 12 bases between the two ends. CDR3 length: 15 residues. This CDR3 is CASSLVGVATYEQYF. For the CDR3, the DNA is TGTGCCAGCAGCTTGGTAGGGGTAGCTACCTACGAGCAGTACTTC.

The chain links TRBV11-2 to TRBJ2-3; unclear D gene. Germline CDR1 and CDR2: SGHAT and FQNNGV. The CDR3 runs 16 residues. Trimming cost V 4 bases and J 2 bases, with 16 bases left between them. For the CDR3, the DNA is TGTGCCAGCAGCTCCTCGGAGATTATCATCACAGATACGCAGTATTTT. Amino acid sequence: CASSSSEIIITDTQYF.

The DNA of the CDR3 is TGCAGCGTTGAAAGGGGGTCGGAGGGCTACACCTTC. As protein: CSVERGSEGYTF. The chain combines TRBV29-1 with TRBJ1-2, with TRBD1 as a possible D gene (6 bases). CDR1 is SQVTM, CDR2 ANQGSEA, per germline. V lost 2 bases and J 8 bases, leaving 12 bases between the germline ends. The CDR3 covers 12 residues.

This chain links TRBV7-3 with TRBJ1-1, with D unresolved. Per the germline V gene, CDR1 is SGHTA and CDR2 is FQGTGA. Trimming cost V 6 bases and J 3 bases, with 11 bases left between them. This CDR3 has 13 residues. CDR3 protein: CASRSPSDTEAFF. The CDR3 nucleotides read TGTGCCAGCAGGTCCCCCTCGGACACTGAAGCTTTCTTT. The whole variable domain, remainder taken from reference TRBV7-3 and TRBJ1-1, is GAGVSQTPSNKVTEKGKYVELRCDPISGHTALYWYRQSLGQGPEFLIYFQGTGAADDSGLPNDRFFAVRPEGSVSTLKIQRTERGDSAVYLCASRSPSDTEAFFGQGTRLTVV.

The chain couples TRBV28 to TRBJ2-7; 7 bases map to TRBD1. Germline V gene lookup returns CDR1 MDHEN and CDR2 SYDVKM. J gave up 2 bases and V 6 bases, and 7 bases lay outside the gene matches. CDR3 length: 14 residues. The DNA of the CDR3 is TGTGCCAGCAGAACCACAGGGGACCCCTACGAGCAGTACTTC. Translated: CASRTTGDPYEQYF.

The gene calls are TRBV30 and TRBJ2-7; possibly TRBD2 for D (6 bases). Trimming cost V 2 bases and J 1 base, with 18 bases left between them. Germline CDR1 and CDR2: GTSNPN and SVGIG (reference sequence). The length of the CDR3 is 16 residues. CDR3 nucleotides: TGTGCCTGGAGTCGTATTCTAAACGGGGGATCCTACGAGCAGTACTTC. This translates into CAWSRILNGGSYEQYF.

The rearrangement uses TRBV5-4 and TRBJ2-7; D gene unclear. CDR1 and CDR2 from the germline V gene are SGHNT and YYREEE (reference sequence). The germline V and J ends were trimmed by 5 bases and 0 bases, with 9 bases remaining between them. CDR3 size: 13 residues. This CDR3 reads CASRPESSYEQYF. DNA of the CDR3: TGTGCCAGCAGGCCGGAGAGCTCCTACGAGCAGTACTTC.

This rearrangement joins TRBV28 to TRBJ2-6; D is undetermined. CDR3 length: 16 residues. Germline values: CDR1 MDHEN, CDR2 SYDVKM. V lost 5 bases and J lost 0, with 11 bases in between. CDR3 sequence: CASSPSDHSGANVLTF. The CDR3 nucleotides read TGTGCCAGCAGTCCCTCTGATCACTCTGGGGCCAACGTCCTGACTTTC.

In this sample, this clone turned up a few times. The chain carries TRBV27 and TRBJ1-4; TRBD1 might be the D (5 bases). Germline V lookup: CDR1 MNHEY, CDR2 SMNVEV (reference sequence). Trimming pared 5 bases from V and 5 bases from J, leaving 12 bases between. This CDR3 contains 14 residues. Here the CDR3 reads CASSTNRGNEKLFF. The CDR3 DNA reads TGTGCCAGCAGTACCAATCGGGGGAATGAAAAACTGTTTTTT.

CDR3 loop: CASSEGGLETQYF. The CDR3 DNA sequence: TGTGCCAGCAGTGAAGGAGGGTTAGAGACCCAGTACTTC. J is TRBJ2-5 and V is TRBV2; D is possibly TRBD2 (5 bases). The CDR3 length is 13 residues. V was trimmed by 1 base and J by 4 bases, leaving 7 bases between them. Germline V gene lookup returns CDR1 SNHLY and CDR2 FYNNEI.